This T cell receptor beta chain was captured by sequencing in a study of blood T cell repertoires in COVID-19. For the study at large: The samples span acute and convalescent COVID-19 from the United States, Italy and Spain.

Per the study methods: Estimation of nucleated cell counts was performed using reference gene primer amplification. Assay used: immunoSEQ multiplex PCR; TCRdb lists only in-frame clones, some missing. The V and J calls and clone size are taken from that table; D and trimming were inferred from the DNA. The data hold nearly 350,000 clones, with approximately 82% observed a single time. The CDR3 runs to 13 residues. V gave up 3 bases and J gave up 8 bases, with 13 bases separating them. The sequenced sample was peripheral blood. The chain is built from TRBV12-3 or TRBV12-4 and TRBJ1-1; D might be TRBD1 (6 bases). The source of this sequence is a man aged 25-40 years with active or convalescent COVID-19. Written as DNA, the CDR3 is TGTGCCAGCAGTTTTGGGGGCTCCGAAGAAGCTTTCTTT. Amino acid sequence: CASSFGGSEEAFF.